These 28 T cell receptor beta chains were sequenced from one sample in a study of cytomegalovirus exposure and HLA in healthy donors. The PCR was carried out with 60 Vbeta primers and 13 Jbeta primers. TCRdb's copy holds only in-frame clones and misses some; the assay was immunoSEQ multiplex PCR. The top ten clones hold 5.5% to 7.5% of a sample with approximately 130,000 clones, 75% to 90% of them seen once. The sample was PBMCs. The receptors stem from a woman in her 40s in good health and CMV-seropositive.

The chain links TRBV30 to TRBJ1-4; possible D gene TRBD1, 6 bases. In germline, CDR1 is GTSNPN, CDR2 SVGIG (reference sequence). The CDR3 length is 15 residues. The V gene lost 1 base and the J gene lost 5 bases, with 14 bases spanning the gap. Written as DNA, the CDR3 is TGTGCCTGGAGTGATCTAGGCAGGGGCAATGAAAAACTGTTTTTT. Its translation is CAWSDLGRGNEKLFF.

This clone was seen once. The chain uses TRBV9 and TRBJ1-2; tentatively, D is TRBD1 (5 bases). Trimming removed 0 bases at V and 4 bases at J, with 16 bases between. Looked up from germline, CDR1 is SGDLS and CDR2 is YYNGEE. The CDR3 consists of 16 residues. The CDR3 DNA reads as TGTGCCAGCAGCGTAGAGAATCGGGACTGGGGCTATGGCTACACCTTC. Its translation is CASSVENRDWGYGYTF.

With respect to this clone: The junction shows a germline mismatch at one end, possibly a read error. The chain employs TRBV7-9 and TRBJ2-7; maybe TRBD2 (6 bases). Germline V CDR1 and CDR2: SEHNR, FQNEAQ (reference sequence). The CDR3 is made up of 15 amino acids. The CDR3 loop reads CASSLGGDGLTIPDF. CDR3 coding DNA: TGTGCCAGCAGCTTAGGGGGGGATGGACTCACCATACCGGACTTC.

The chain joins TRBV7-6 to TRBJ2-1; 11 bases are a match to TRBD2. Losses at the gene ends were 4 bases for V and 1 base for J; bases not matched to a gene: 9. The CDR3 sequence is 18 residues long. Per the germline V gene, CDR1 is SGHVS and CDR2 is FNYEAQ. The chain's CDR3 is CASSSLGSGGASYNEQFF. The CDR3 DNA reads TGTGCCAGCAGCTCCCTGGGTAGCGGGGGGGCGTCCTACAATGAGCAGTTCTTC.

Comment on this clone: A read error may produce the germline difference seen at one junction end. The chain employs TRBV28 and TRBJ2-5; TRBD1 might be the D (6 bases). CDR1 and CDR2 from the germline V gene are MDHEN and SYDVKM. The CDR3 covers 15 residues. The CDR3 here is CASSSPGQPQETLYF. The CDR3 DNA reads as TGTGCCAGCAGTTCCCCCGGACAGCCTCAAGAGACCCTGTACTTC.

The CDR3 DNA reads TGTGCCTGGTTAGCGGGGGCCTGGGAGCAGTTCTTC. This sequence encodes CAWLAGAWEQFF. The rearrangement links TRBV30 to TRBJ2-1; TRBD2 matches at 9 bases. The CDR3 length is 12 residues. CDR1 and CDR2 from the germline V gene are GTSNPN and SVGIG (reference sequence). V shed 5 bases and J 10 bases; nucleotides not matched to a gene: 6. Full variable domain (outside the CDR3, taken from reference TRBV30 and TRBJ2-1): SQTIHQWPATLVQPVGSPLSLECTVEGTSNPNLYWYRQAAGRGLQLLFYSVGIGQISSEVPQNLSASRPQDRQFILSSKKLLLSDSGFYLCAWLAGAWEQFFGPGTRLTVL.

The chain carries TRBV18 and TRBJ2-7; 10 bases match TRBD2. V was pared by 3 bases and J by 4 bases, with 18 bases of the junction left unmatched. The CDR3 spans 19 residues. CDR1 is KGHSH, CDR2 LQKENI, per germline. Written as DNA, the CDR3 is TGTGCCAGCTCACCCGTTCTAGCGGGAGACCTGAACGGGGGTTACGAGCAGTACTTC. Translating gives CASSPVLAGDLNGGYEQYF.

Points on this clone: The junction shows a germline mismatch at one end, possibly a read error. This chain connects TRBV29-1 to TRBJ1-4; TRBD1 might be the D (6 bases). The CDR3 extends over 11 amino acids. Germline V gives CDR1 SQVTM, CDR2 ANQGSEA. The CDR3 DNA sequence: TGCAACGTTTGGACAGTTGAAAAACTGTTTTTT. Translated, it gives CNVWTVEKLFF.

This clone was counted once. The same CDR3 also results from other DNA sequences found in this sample. The chain combines TRBV6-1 with TRBJ1-2; D gene uncertain. CDR3 length: 12 amino acids. V shed 2 bases and J shed 3 bases, with 4 bases lying between them. Germline V gene sequence: CDR1 MNHNS, CDR2 SASEGT. CDR3 in DNA: TGTGCCAGCAGTGAAAGAGACTATGGCTACACCTTC. This sequence encodes CASSERDYGYTF.

The chain employs TRBV5-6 and TRBJ2-2; D is unresolved. The CDR3 contains 15 residues. Germline V CDR1 and CDR2: SGHDT, YYEEEE. Trimming pared 2 bases from V and 6 bases from J, leaving 14 bases between. The DNA of the CDR3 is TGTGCCAGCAGCTTCGACCCCGGAGTCGCCGGGGAGCTGTTTTTT. Translating gives CASSFDPGVAGELFF. Variable domain in full (rest from reference TRBV5-6 and TRBJ2-2): DAGVTQSPTHLIKTRGQQVTLRCSPKSGHDTVSWYQQALGQGPQFIFQYYEEEERQRGNFPDRFSGHQFPNYSSELNVNALLLGDSALYLCASSFDPGVAGELFFGEGSRLTVL.

The chain combines TRBV5-1 with TRBJ1-5; no reliable D call. The CDR3 sequence is 17 residues long. V shed 0 bases and J shed 0 bases, with 13 bases lying between them. Per germline, CDR1 SGHRS and CDR2 YFSETQ. CDR3 coding DNA: TGCGCCAGCAGCTTGGCCCCTCAAACAGATAGCAATCAGCCCCAGCATTTT. Its protein product is CASSLAPQTDSNQPQHF.

The chain links TRBV11-2 to TRBJ1-1; 10 bases map to TRBD1. This CDR3 is built from 14 residues. V gave up 4 bases and J gave up 7 bases; unmatched junction bases: 6. Germline assignment: CDR1 SGHAT and CDR2 FQNNGV. The CDR3 DNA follows: TGTGCCAGCAGCTCACGGACAGGGGGGGTTGAAGCTTTCTTT. It specifies CASSSRTGGVEAFF.

The rearrangement uses TRBV27 and TRBJ2-3, with D hard to call. Germline V gives CDR1 MNHEY, CDR2 SMNVEV (reference sequence). The CDR3 loop spans 12 amino acids. The ends were cut back, 7 bases at V and 6 bases at J, with 11 bases in the middle. The CDR3 bases are TGTGCCAGCACCCAACCTAATGATACGCAGTATTTT. Translating gives CASTQPNDTQYF.

The chain recombines TRBV5-4 with TRBJ2-7; D possibly corresponds to TRBD2 (6 bases). CDR3 size: 11 residues. Per the germline V gene, CDR1 is SGHNT and CDR2 is YYREEE (reference sequence). Between the trimmed V and J ends, which lost 3 bases and 5 bases, there was a span of 6 bases. CDR3 in amino acids: CASSWGDEQYF. The DNA of the CDR3 is TGTGCCAGCAGCTGGGGGGACGAGCAGTACTTC.

The rearrangement links TRBV5-5 to TRBJ2-1, with D perhaps matching TRBD2 (5 bases). The V end was cut by 1 base, the J end by 5 bases, with 10 bases between. Germline CDR1 and CDR2: SGHKS and YYEKEE (reference sequence). The CDR3 totals 14 residues. The CDR3 DNA sequence: TGTGCCAGCAGCTTGTCGATAGCGAACAATGAGCAGTTCTTC. This encodes CASSLSIANNEQFF.

The chain is built from TRBV7-9 and TRBJ2-7; a weak D match, TRBD2 (6 bases). Germline V gives CDR1 SEHNR, CDR2 FQNEAQ (reference sequence). The V gene lost 1 base and the J gene lost 2 bases, with 12 bases spanning the gap. The CDR3 runs 15 residues. The CDR3 DNA reads as TGTGCCAGCAGCTTAGGGACTACCGAGGCCTACGAGCAGTACTTC. This gives the protein CASSLGTTEAYEQYF.

The genes are TRBV19 and TRBJ2-3, with 10 bases matching TRBD2. Germline loops: CDR1 LNHDA, CDR2 SQIVND (reference sequence). J was trimmed by 1 base and V by 4 bases; bases with no gene match: 2. This CDR3 region has 15 residues. CDR3 nucleotides: TGTGCCAGTAGTAACCTAGCGGGGGGCACAGATACGCAGTATTTT. Its translation: CASSNLAGGTDTQYF.

This clone was recorded a few times. The gene calls are TRBV6-1 and TRBJ1-2; the D gene is possibly TRBD1 (6 bases). The CDR3 consists of 15 residues. V dropped 4 bases and J dropped 1 base, with 13 bases sitting between them. CDR1 is MNHNS, CDR2 SASEGT, per germline. This CDR3 is CASSGQDLNNYGYTF. The CDR3 DNA sequence: TGTGCCAGCAGTGGACAGGATCTTAATAACTATGGCTACACCTTC.

The chain uses TRBV2 and TRBJ1-2; 7 bases are shared with TRBD1. The J segment lost 7 bases and the V segment lost 7 bases, leaving 18 bases of the junction unmatched. The CDR3 totals 16 residues. Germline CDR1 and CDR2: SNHLY and FYNNEI. The DNA for the CDR3 is TGTGCCAGCAACCCTCCCAGAATCGGACAGGTGGGTGGCTACACCTTC. As protein: CASNPPRIGQVGGYTF.

There are a few counts of this clone. The rearrangement joins TRBV18 to TRBJ2-7; maybe TRBD1 (7 bases). The V gene's germline CDR1 is KGHSH and CDR2 LQKENI. CDR3 size: 15 residues. Trimming took off 2 bases at V and 5 bases at J, with 16 bases between the two ends. The CDR3 reads CASSPLEGARNEQYF. The CDR3 DNA is TGTGCCAGCTCACCATTGGAGGGGGCGAGGAACGAGCAGTACTTC.

The V and J genes are TRBV5-1 and TRBJ2-4; D unclear. This CDR3 spans 12 amino acids. CDR1 is SGHRS, CDR2 YFSETQ, per germline. Trimming cost V 4 bases and J 5 bases, with 7 bases left between them. CDR3 nucleotides: TGCGCCAGCAGCCCGACACAAAACATTCAGTACTTC. Its protein is CASSPTQNIQYF.

V is TRBV28 and J is TRBJ2-5; 7 nucleotides line up with TRBD1. The assigned J gene may be wrong: the sequence end matches TRBJ2-7 better. The CDR3 consists of 14 residues. The germline CDR1 and CDR2 sequences are MDHEN and SYDVKM. CDR3 loop: CASRSTGSSYEQYF. The CDR3 DNA reads as TGTGCCAGCAGATCGACAGGGAGCTCCTACGAGCAGTACTTC.

This clone was seen only a few times. The chain uses TRBV18 and TRBJ1-6, with no clear D. Trimming took 6 bases from V and 7 from J, leaving 13 bases between them. The germline CDR1 and CDR2 sequences are KGHSH and LQKENI. This CDR3 is built from 14 residues. The CDR3 DNA follows: TGTGCCAGCTCCCCGATCCCGGTGAATTCACCCCTCCACTTT. This translates into CASSPIPVNSPLHF.

The gene calls are TRBV6-5 and TRBJ2-2; the D gene is possibly TRBD1 (6 bases). CDR3 size: 14 residues. Germline V gives CDR1 MNHEY, CDR2 SVGAGI. Between the trimmed V and J ends, which lost 6 bases and 3 bases, there was a span of 11 bases. CDR3: CASRNTGYTGELFF. In DNA form, the CDR3 reads TGTGCCAGCAGGAATACAGGGTACACCGGGGAGCTGTTTTTT.

The chain uses TRBV19 and TRBJ1-4, with TRBD1 identical over 10 bases. The CDR3 is 16 amino acids. Trimming removed 5 bases from V and 8 bases from J; junction bases left unmatched: 11. Germline-derived CDR1 and CDR2 are LNHDA and SQIVND (reference sequence). The CDR3 bases are TGTGCCAGTAGTGACTCCCCCGGGACAGGGGCCGAAAAACTGTTTTTT. Translating gives CASSDSPGTGAEKLFF.

The rearrangement links TRBV9 to TRBJ1-6, with unresolved D. The germline gives CDR1 SGDLS, CDR2 YYNGEE. This CDR3 is built from 12 residues. With 4 bases removed from V and 13 bases from J, the gap between germline ends came to 12 bases. In DNA form, the CDR3 reads TGTGCCAGCAGCCTCAGCGGCGGGCCCCTCCACTTT. It is translated as CASSLSGGPLHF.

The chain is built from TRBV7-3 and TRBJ1-2; D may be TRBD1 (5 bases). The CDR3 totals 14 residues. Germline-derived CDR1 and CDR2 are SGHTA and FQGTGA. The V and J ends lost 5 bases and 5 bases respectively, with 15 bases between them. DNA for the CDR3: TGTGCCAGCAGCCCACGGGGGGGGAATTATGGCTACACCTTC. Translating it yields CASSPRGGNYGYTF.

In this sample, this clone turned up once. The V gene is TRBV5-5, the J gene TRBJ2-1; 12 bases align to TRBD2. Germline CDR1 SGHKS, CDR2 YYEKEE (reference sequence). With V trimmed by 2 bases and J by 9 bases, 6 bases remained unmatched. This CDR3 is 15 amino acids long. The CDR3 loop is CASSFRLAGEGEQFF. The CDR3 DNA follows: TGTGCCAGCAGCTTTAGACTAGCGGGAGAGGGTGAGCAGTTCTTC.